Listed here are 19 T cell receptor beta chains from one sample, sequenced in a study of OX40 agonist ivuxolimab in advanced cancers. Produced via immunoSEQ multiplex PCR; TCRdb's table is partial and in-frame only. Of 70,000 to 95,000 clones in the sample, less than 90% were seen once. Sample: CD4+ or CD8+ T cells sorted from blood, taken in a trial of the OX40 agonist ivuxolimab. Receptors were obtained from an adult with an advanced solid tumor such as melanoma, head and neck, liver or kidney cancer.

The gene calls are TRBV27 and TRBJ1-4; D might be TRBD1 (6 bases). V gave up 7 bases and J gave up 8 bases, with 17 bases separating them. Germline V gene lookup returns CDR1 MNHEY and CDR2 SMNVEV (reference sequence). The CDR3 length is 14 residues. CDR3 in amino acids: CASKGSGEGEKLFF. The CDR3 DNA reads TGTGCCAGCAAGGGATCAGGGGAGGGAGAAAAACTGTTTTTT.

As DNA, the CDR3 is TGCGCCAGCCACGAGGTCGGGGGGGCCACTGAAGCTTTCTTT. This encodes CASHEVGGATEAFF. This rearrangement joins TRBV5-1 to TRBJ1-1; tentatively, D is TRBD1 (6 bases). The CDR3 has 14 amino acids. Germline V gene sequence: CDR1 SGHRS, CDR2 YFSETQ. Trimming took 7 bases from V and 4 from J, leaving 17 bases between them.

V and J are TRBV18 and TRBJ1-2, with D possibly TRBD1 on 5 matching bases. The length of the CDR3 is 13 residues. Per the germline V gene, CDR1 is KGHSH and CDR2 is LQKENI. V was shortened by 3 bases and J by 6 bases, with 11 bases between the two germline ends. The CDR3 region has the DNA TGTGCCAGCTCACCCCCCGGAGGGGATGGCTACACCTTC. It translates to CASSPPGGDGYTF.

The chain has TRBV5-1 and TRBJ2-5; D uncertain. The CDR3 sequence is 14 residues long. Germline CDR1 SGHRS, CDR2 YFSETQ. The V end lost 3 bases, the J end lost 1 base, and 10 bases lay between the germline ends. As DNA, the CDR3 is TGCGCCAGCAGCTACGCGGACGGCCAAGAGACCCAGTACTTC. Its translation is CASSYADGQETQYF. The variable domain in full, completed from reference TRBV5-1 and TRBJ2-5, reads KAGVTQTPRYLIKTRGQQVTLSCSPISGHRSVSWYQQTPGQGLQFLFEYFSETQRNKGNFPGRFSGRQFSNSRSEMNVSTLELGDSALYLCASSYADGQETQYFGPGTRLLVL.

The rearrangement links TRBV11-2 to TRBJ1-3; 8 bases match TRBD1. The CDR3 totals 15 residues. Germline values: CDR1 SGHAT, CDR2 FQNNGV. With V trimmed by 6 bases and J by 0 bases, 4 bases remained unmatched. In nucleotides, the CDR3 is TGTGCCAGCAGAAAAGGACAGGGCTCTGGAAACACCATATATTTT. It codes for CASRKGQGSGNTIYF.

The chain couples TRBV5-4 to TRBJ2-1, with TRBD2 matching 8 bases. V lost 5 bases to trimming and J lost 6 bases; unmatched junction nucleotides: 4. CDR1 is SGHNT and CDR2 is YYREEE in the germline V gene (reference sequence). CDR3 length: 13 amino acids. The CDR3 region is CASRFRGGNEQFF. CDR3 in DNA: TGTGCCAGCAGGTTCCGGGGGGGCAATGAGCAGTTCTTC.

The chain employs TRBV28 and TRBJ2-5; the D gene is possibly TRBD1 (5 bases). Germline V gene lookup returns CDR1 MDHEN and CDR2 SYDVKM. V was trimmed by 10 bases and J by 4 bases, leaving 16 bases between them. The CDR3 length is 13 residues. The CDR3: CATFRQWGETQYF. In DNA, the CDR3 is TGTGCCACCTTCCGACAGTGGGGAGAGACCCAGTACTTC.

The chain's CDR3 is CASSFWDSSYEQYF. The DNA for the CDR3 is TGTGCCAGCAGTTTCTGGGACAGCTCCTACGAGCAGTACTTC. The chain is built from TRBV28 and TRBJ2-7; 7 nucleotides line up with TRBD1. V was clipped by 3 bases and J by 0 bases; unmatched bases: 2. This CDR3 has 14 amino acids. CDR1 is MDHEN and CDR2 is SYDVKM in the germline V gene.

This chain joins TRBV6-1 and TRBJ1-1; possibly TRBD1 for D (6 bases). Between the trimmed V and J ends, which lost 8 bases and 4 bases, there was a span of 17 bases. Germline-derived CDR1 and CDR2 are MNHNS and SASEGT. There are 14 residues in the CDR3. The CDR3 region is CASGVTGPGTEAFF. CDR3 sequence (DNA): TGTGCCAGCGGAGTAACAGGGCCCGGCACTGAAGCTTTCTTT.

This chain connects TRBV7-9 to TRBJ2-1, with D possibly matching TRBD2 (5 bases). Germline V lookup: CDR1 SEHNR, CDR2 FQNEAQ (reference sequence). Trimming removed 5 bases from V and 9 bases from J, with 8 bases in between. This CDR3 has 11 amino acids. CDR3 in amino acids: CASSGRSEQFF. The CDR3 nucleotides are TGTGCCAGCAGCGGGAGAAGTGAGCAGTTCTTC.

The chain uses TRBV13 and TRBJ1-4; possibly TRBD1 for D (6 bases). CDR1 and CDR2 (germline): PRHDT, FYEKMQ (reference sequence). This CDR3 has 13 residues. The V end lost 8 bases, the J end lost 8 bases, and 15 bases lay between the germline ends. The CDR3 bases are TGTGCCAGCTCTAAACAGGGAGGGGAAAAACTGTTTTTT. Amino acids: CASSKQGGEKLFF.

The table lists this clone with many counts. V is TRBV7-8 and J is TRBJ1-5; possibly TRBD1 for D (5 bases). Germline V gives CDR1 SGHVS, CDR2 FQNEAQ. This CDR3 region has 14 residues. Trimming cost V 5 bases and J 6 bases, with 14 bases left between them. Here the CDR3 DNA reads TGTGCCAGCAGCAACGGGGACCGGAGTCAGCCCCAGCATTTT. This gives the protein CASSNGDRSQPQHF.

The chain recombines TRBV6-6 with TRBJ2-1; a weak D match, TRBD1 (6 bases). The germline gives CDR1 MNHNY, CDR2 SVGAGI (reference sequence). The CDR3 has 13 amino acids. V lost 6 bases and J 7 bases, leaving 13 bases between the germline ends. The CDR3 nucleotides are TGTGCCAGCAGCAAATACAGGGCTAATGAGCAGTTCTTC. Its protein is CASSKYRANEQFF.

This chain joins TRBV30 and TRBJ2-2, with D unresolved. In germline, CDR1 is GTSNPN, CDR2 SVGIG (reference sequence). Between the trimmed V and J ends, which lost 0 bases and 6 bases, there was a span of 8 bases. The CDR3 loop spans 13 amino acids. The CDR3 loop is CAWSVQGSGELFF. Here the CDR3 DNA reads TGTGCCTGGAGTGTACAAGGTTCCGGGGAGCTGTTTTTT.

This chain uses TRBV19 with TRBJ2-5; 11 bases are shared with TRBD1. This CDR3 comprises 16 residues. Germline V CDR1 and CDR2: LNHDA, SQIVND (reference sequence). The ends lost 5 bases at V and 1 base at J; junction bases unmatched: 6. Written as DNA, the CDR3 is TGTGCCAGTAGTGAAGGGACAGGGGGTTCCCAAGAGACCCAGTACTTC. Its protein is CASSEGTGGSQETQYF.

The gene calls are TRBV30 and TRBJ2-5; no clear D gene. V was trimmed by 5 bases and J by 5 bases, leaving 15 bases between them. The CDR3 length is 13 residues. Germline values: CDR1 GTSNPN, CDR2 SVGIG (reference sequence). CDR3 nucleotides: TGTGCCTGGGGGCCCTCTGGCCGGGAGACCCAGTACTTC. Protein product: CAWGPSGRETQYF.

The CDR3 nucleotides are TGTGCCAGCAGTGAAATAGACAGGCGTGACTCTGGGGCCAACGTCCTGACTTTC. Encoded protein: CASSEIDRRDSGANVLTF. V usage is TRBV25-1 and J usage is TRBJ2-6; D may be TRBD1 (6 bases). V shed 2 bases and J shed 0 bases, with 14 bases lying between them. This CDR3 region has 18 residues. Germline assignment: CDR1 MGHDK and CDR2 SYGVNS.

The chain employs TRBV12-5 and TRBJ1-5, with TRBD1 matching 12 bases. The junction had 14 bases not matched to a gene; V was cut back by 6 bases and J by 2 bases. The CDR3 length is 19 residues. The germline CDR1 and CDR2 sequences are LGHNT and FRNRAP. This CDR3 is CASGARAGQGARGNQPQHF. The CDR3, as DNA: TGTGCTAGTGGCGCTCGCGCGGGACAGGGGGCGAGGGGCAATCAGCCCCAGCATTTT.

This chain joins TRBV6-6 and TRBJ2-7; maybe TRBD1 (5 bases). Trimming removed 4 bases at V and 3 bases at J, with 10 bases between. Germline lookup yields CDR1 MNHNY and CDR2 SVGAGI (reference sequence). The CDR3 has 13 amino acids. The DNA of the CDR3 is TGTGCCAGCAGTTCAGGGCCGAACTACGAGCAGTACTTC. This encodes CASSSGPNYEQYF.